Sequencing of this T cell receptor (beta chain) was carried out in a study of blood T cell repertoires in COVID-19 (dated by TCRdb to 2018 to 2021). Turning to the overall study: The collaborator samples originated in the United States, Italy and Spain and spanned the acute and convalescent phases of COVID-19. The prospective study material was composed of cDNA or gDNA derived from T cells, B-cell-depleted T cells, or PBMCs. Samples were obtained from the ongoing ImmuneRACE study (first 160 participants) and from some 1,200 subjects provided by 6 global collaborators. The repertoires were released in a freely available public database meant as a resource for research on the immune response to SARS-CoV-2. Where HLA class I and class II types were available, the types were taken from metadata supplied by the sample provider, not from assay-based typing. The dataset comprised deeply sampled blood TCRbeta repertoires from subjects exposed to, actively infected with, or recovered from COVID-19. The sample metadata nearly always contained a de-identified subject ID, COVID-19 status, age in years and sex.

Each collaborating institution followed its own protocols to collect whole blood in K2EDTA tubes. Collaborator samples were shipped for TCRbeta analysis as frozen whole blood, isolated PBMCs, or DNA extracted from either sample type. About this clone: Its antigen is still unknown. No much larger clone is present one base from it, and per-base qualities are unavailable.

TCRbeta CDR3 regions were amplified from genomic DNA by means of the immunoSEQ Assay, a bias-controlled multiplex PCR. On the authors' methods: The number of nucleated cells in each sample was estimated from the amplification of reference gene primers within the assay. To quantify the absolute abundance of each unique TCRbeta CDR3 rearrangement, sequence reads were collapsed and filtered. For each sample, productive Simpson clonality was calculated by taking the square root of Simpson's diversity index across productive rearrangements. TCRdb stores this immuneACCESS table with in-frame sequences only. Part of the clones is absent; in the studies checked, under half of the shortfall reflects unresolved V genes, and no reason is known for the rest. V, J and clone size reflect that table, while D and trimming were determined from the DNA. In all, the sample holds over 200,000 clones, and 65% to 85% of those were seen once. The top ten constitute roughly 8% of the sample.

Broader findings and caveats from the paper: The quantity of clinical and demographic metadata differed by source and by participant and was supplied without curation.

This clonotype originated in a woman aged 80 or older with acute or convalescent COVID-19. The sequenced sample was peripheral blood.

The sequenced DNA: TGTGCCTGGAGTGTACGGGGTCCCTTCACAGATACGCAGTATTTT. It encodes CAWSVRGPFTDTQYF. The chain employs TRBV30 and TRBJ2-3, with TRBD2 as a weak D call on 5 bases. As encoded in the germline V gene (reference sequence), CDR1 is GTSNPN while CDR2 is SVGIG. V was cut back by 0 bases and J by 2 bases, leaving a gap of 12 bases between them. The cysteine opens and the phenylalanine closes a CDR3 of 15 amino acids. This entry keeps only the CDR3 DNA: 45 bases, framed from base 1.